The clone carrying this TCR beta chain was observed a handful of times. No antigen is known for it. Vbeta (60) and Jbeta (13) primers were used in the PCR. The repertoire was sequenced with immunoSEQ multiplex PCR; TCRdb's copy has only in-frame clones and lacks some. The profile shows about 55,000 clones, about 82% of them singletons. The data belong to a study of cytomegalovirus exposure and HLA in healthy donors. This CDR3 contains 15 residues. Per germline, CDR1 SGDLS and CDR2 YYNGEE. Trimming removed 6 bases from V and 5 bases from J; junction bases left unmatched: 5. General observations from the study: Among the CMV-associated chains, three were confirmed in vitro as specific for CMV antigens. CMV serostatus was the only recorded immune exposure for donors.

This chain connects TRBV9 to TRBJ2-2, with 12 positions matching TRBD2. The sequence was collected from a man under 40 in good health and CMV-seronegative. Sequencing input: PBMCs. CDR3: CASNQLAGGTGELFF. CDR3 bases: TGTGCCAGCAACCAACTAGCGGGAGGAACCGGGGAGCTGTTTTTT.